The clone carrying this T cell receptor (beta chain) showed up just once. The target antigen is unknown. While unrecorded immune exposures were likely, the donors were nominally healthy when sampled. The sample originates from a study of cytomegalovirus exposure and HLA in healthy donors. With V trimmed by 3 bases and J by 6 bases, 3 bases remained unmatched. There are 14 residues in the CDR3. CDR1 is SGHKS and CDR2 is YYEKEE in the germline V gene (reference sequence). The study ran its PCR with 60 Vbeta and 13 Jbeta primers. Libraries were prepared by immunoSEQ multiplex PCR; TCRdb keeps only in-frame clonotypes and omits some of them. This table holds about 140,000 clones, 77% found once. Findings and caveats of the study: In vitro work confirmed that three CMV-associated chains recognize CMV antigens.

Sequencing input: PBMCs. The TCR sequence derives from a woman aged 45 to 65 in good health and CMV-seronegative. V usage is TRBV5-5 and J usage is TRBJ1-5; 10 bases are shared with TRBD1. The CDR3 reads CASSWTGGPQPQHF. In DNA, the CDR3 is TGTGCCAGCAGCTGGACAGGGGGGCCTCAGCCCCAGCATTTT. The full variable domain, rest sourced from reference TRBV5-5 and TRBJ1-5, is DAGVTQSPTHLIKTRGQQVTLRCSPISGHKSVSWYQQVLGQGPQFIFQYYEKEERGRGNFPDRFSARQFPNYSSELNVNALLLGDSALYLCASSWTGGPQPQHFGDGTRLSIL.